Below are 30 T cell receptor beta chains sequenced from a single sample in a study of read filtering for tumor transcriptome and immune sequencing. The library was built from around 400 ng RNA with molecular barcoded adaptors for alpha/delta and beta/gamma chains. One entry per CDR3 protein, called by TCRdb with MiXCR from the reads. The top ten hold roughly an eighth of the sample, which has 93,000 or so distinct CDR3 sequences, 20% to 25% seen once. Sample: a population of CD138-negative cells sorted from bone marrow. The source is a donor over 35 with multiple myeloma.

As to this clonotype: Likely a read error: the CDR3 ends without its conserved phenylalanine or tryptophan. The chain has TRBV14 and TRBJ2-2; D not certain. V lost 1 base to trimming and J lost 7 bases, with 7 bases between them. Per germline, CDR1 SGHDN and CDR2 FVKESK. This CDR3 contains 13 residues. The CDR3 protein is CASSQVFGGELFL. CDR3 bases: TGTGCCAGCAGCCAAGTGTTCGGCGGGGAGCTGTTTCTT.

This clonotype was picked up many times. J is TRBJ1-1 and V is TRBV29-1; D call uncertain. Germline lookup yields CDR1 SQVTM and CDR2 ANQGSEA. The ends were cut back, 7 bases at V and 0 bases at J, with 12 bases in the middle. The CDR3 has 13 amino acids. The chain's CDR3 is CSETLGLNTEAFF. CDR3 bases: TGCAGCGAGACGTTGGGTTTGAACACTGAAGCTTTCTTT.

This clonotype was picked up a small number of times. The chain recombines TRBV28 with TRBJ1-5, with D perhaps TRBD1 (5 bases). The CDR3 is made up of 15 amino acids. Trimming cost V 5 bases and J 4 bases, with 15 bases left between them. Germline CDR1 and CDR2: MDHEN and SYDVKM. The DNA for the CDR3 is TGTGCCAGCAGTAGGGGACTTCGACTTAATCAGCCCCAGCATTTT. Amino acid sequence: CASSRGLRLNQPQHF.

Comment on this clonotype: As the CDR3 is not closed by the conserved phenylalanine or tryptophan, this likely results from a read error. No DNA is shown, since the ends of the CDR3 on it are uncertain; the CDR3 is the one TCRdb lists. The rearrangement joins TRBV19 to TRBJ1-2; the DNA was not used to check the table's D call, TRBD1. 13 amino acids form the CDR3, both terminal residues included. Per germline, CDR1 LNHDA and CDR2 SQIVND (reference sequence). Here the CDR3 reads CASRGTGPFGLAS.

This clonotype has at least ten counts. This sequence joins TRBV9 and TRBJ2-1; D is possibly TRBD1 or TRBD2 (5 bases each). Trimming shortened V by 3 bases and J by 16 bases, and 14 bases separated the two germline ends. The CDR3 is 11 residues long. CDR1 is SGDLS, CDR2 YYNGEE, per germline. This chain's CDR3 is CASSAGPQQFF. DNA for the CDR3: TGTGCCAGCAGCGCGGGACCTCAACAATTCTTC.

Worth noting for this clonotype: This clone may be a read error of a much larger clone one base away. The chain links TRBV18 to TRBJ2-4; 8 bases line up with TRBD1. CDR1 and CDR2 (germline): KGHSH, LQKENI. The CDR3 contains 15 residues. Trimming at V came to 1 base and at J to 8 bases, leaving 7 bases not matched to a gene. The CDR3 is CASSPRTGWQDIQYF. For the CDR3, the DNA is TGTGCCAGCTCACCACGGACAGGGTGGCAAGACATTCAGTACTTC.

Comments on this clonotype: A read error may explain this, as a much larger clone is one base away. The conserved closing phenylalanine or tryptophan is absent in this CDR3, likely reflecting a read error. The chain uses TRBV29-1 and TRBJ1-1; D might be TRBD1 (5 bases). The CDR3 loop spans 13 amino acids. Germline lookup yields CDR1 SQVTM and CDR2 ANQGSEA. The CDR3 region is CSAEEQANTEAFL. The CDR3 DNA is TGCAGCGCTGAAGAACAGGCCAACACTGAAGCTTTCCTT.

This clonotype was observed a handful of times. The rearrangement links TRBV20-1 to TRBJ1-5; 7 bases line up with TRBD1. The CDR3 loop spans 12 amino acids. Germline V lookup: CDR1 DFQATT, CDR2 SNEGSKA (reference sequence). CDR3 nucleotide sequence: TGCGGGCAGGGGGACGGCAATCAGCCCCAGCATTTT. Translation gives CGQGDGNQPQHF.

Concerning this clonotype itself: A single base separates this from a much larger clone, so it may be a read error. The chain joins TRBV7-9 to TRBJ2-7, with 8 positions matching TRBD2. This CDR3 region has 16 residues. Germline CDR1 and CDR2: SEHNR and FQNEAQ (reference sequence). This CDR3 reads CASRGSGGTSSYGQYF. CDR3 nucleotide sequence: TGTGCCAGCAGAGGAAGCGGGGGCACCAGCTCCTACGGGCAGTACTTC.

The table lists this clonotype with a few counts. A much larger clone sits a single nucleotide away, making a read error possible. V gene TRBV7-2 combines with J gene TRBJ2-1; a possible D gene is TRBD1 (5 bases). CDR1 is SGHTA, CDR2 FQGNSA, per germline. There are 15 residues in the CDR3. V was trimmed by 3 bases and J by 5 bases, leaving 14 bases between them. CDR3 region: CASSFKGFSHNEQFF. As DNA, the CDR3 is TGTGCCAGCAGCTTTAAGGGGTTTTCCCACAATGAGCAGTTCTTC.

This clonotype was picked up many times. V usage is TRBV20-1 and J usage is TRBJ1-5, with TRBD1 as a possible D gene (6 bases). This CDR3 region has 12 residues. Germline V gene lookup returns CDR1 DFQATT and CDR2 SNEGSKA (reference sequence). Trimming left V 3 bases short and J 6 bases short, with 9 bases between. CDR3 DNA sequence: TGCAGTGCTAGGAGGGGGGGTCAGCCCCAGCATTTT. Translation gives CSARRGGQPQHF.

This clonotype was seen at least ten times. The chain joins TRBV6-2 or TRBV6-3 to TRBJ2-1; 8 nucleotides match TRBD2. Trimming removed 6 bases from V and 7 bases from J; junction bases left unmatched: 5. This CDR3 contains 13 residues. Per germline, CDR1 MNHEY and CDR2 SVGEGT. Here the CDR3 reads CASSRTSPNEQFF. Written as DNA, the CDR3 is TGTGCCAGCAGCCGGACTAGCCCTAATGAGCAGTTCTTC.

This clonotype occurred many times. The CDR3 loop reads CSVAGATTYEQYF. CDR3 coding DNA: TGCAGCGTTGCCGGGGCCACAACCTACGAGCAGTACTTC. V is TRBV29-1 and J is TRBJ2-7; D is possibly TRBD1 or TRBD2 (5 bases each). The ends were cut back, 4 bases at V and 2 bases at J, with 12 bases in the middle. This CDR3 is built from 13 residues. Per the germline V gene, CDR1 is SQVTM and CDR2 is ANQGSEA.

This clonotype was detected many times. CDR3 amino acids: CASRQEYTGELFF. The CDR3 bases are TGTGCCAGTAGACAGGAGTACACCGGGGAGCTGTTTTTT. The chain has TRBV19 and TRBJ2-2; possible D gene TRBD1, 5 bases. The CDR3 is made up of 13 amino acids. Trimming shortened V by 6 bases and J by 3 bases, and 8 bases separated the two germline ends. Germline CDR1 and CDR2: LNHDA and SQIVND (reference sequence).

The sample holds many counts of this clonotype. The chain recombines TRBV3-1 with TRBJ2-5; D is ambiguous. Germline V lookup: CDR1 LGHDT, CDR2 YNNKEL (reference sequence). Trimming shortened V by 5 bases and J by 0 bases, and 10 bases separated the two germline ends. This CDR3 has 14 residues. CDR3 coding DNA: TGTGCCAGCAGCGGACGGACGTACCAAGAGACCCAGTACTTC. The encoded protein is CASSGRTYQETQYF.

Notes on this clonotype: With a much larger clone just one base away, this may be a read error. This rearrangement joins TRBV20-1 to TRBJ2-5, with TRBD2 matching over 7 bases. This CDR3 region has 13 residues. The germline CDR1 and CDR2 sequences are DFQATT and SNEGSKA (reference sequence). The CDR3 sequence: CSATQGLGATQHF. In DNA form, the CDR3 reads TGCAGTGCCACCCAAGGACTAGGAGCGACCCAGCACTTC.

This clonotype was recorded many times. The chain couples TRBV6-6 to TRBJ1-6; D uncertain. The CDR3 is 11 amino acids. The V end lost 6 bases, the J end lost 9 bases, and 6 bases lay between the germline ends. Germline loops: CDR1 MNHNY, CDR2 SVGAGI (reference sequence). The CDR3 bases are TGTGCCAGCAGCTGGAGTTCACCCCTCCACTTT. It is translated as CASSWSSPLHF.

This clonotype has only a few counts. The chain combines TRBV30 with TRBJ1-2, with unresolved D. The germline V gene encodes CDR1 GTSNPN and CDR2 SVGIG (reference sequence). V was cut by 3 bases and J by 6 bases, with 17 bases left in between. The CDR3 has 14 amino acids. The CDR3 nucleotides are TGTGCCTGGAGGAGGAACCCGGGCAGCGATGGCTACACCTTC. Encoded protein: CAWRRNPGSDGYTF.

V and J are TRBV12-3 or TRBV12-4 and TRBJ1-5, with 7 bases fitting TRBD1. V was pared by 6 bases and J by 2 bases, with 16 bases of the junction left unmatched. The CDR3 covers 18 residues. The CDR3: CASRRERSAGGGNQPQHF. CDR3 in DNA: TGTGCCAGCAGACGAGAACGATCAGCAGGGGGGGGCAATCAGCCCCAGCATTTT.

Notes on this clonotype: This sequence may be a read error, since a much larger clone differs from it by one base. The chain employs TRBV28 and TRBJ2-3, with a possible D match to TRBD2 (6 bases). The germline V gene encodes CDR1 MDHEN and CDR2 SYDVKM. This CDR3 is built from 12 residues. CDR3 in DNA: TGTGCCAGCAGTTTAACTCTGGGACTCACGGACTTT. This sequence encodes CASSLTLGLTDF.

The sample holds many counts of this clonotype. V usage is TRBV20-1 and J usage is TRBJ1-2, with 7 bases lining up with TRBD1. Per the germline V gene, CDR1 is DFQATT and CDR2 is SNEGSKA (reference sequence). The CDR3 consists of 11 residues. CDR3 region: CKQTGFYGYTF. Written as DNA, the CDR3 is TGCAAGCAGACAGGGTTCTATGGCTACACCTTC.

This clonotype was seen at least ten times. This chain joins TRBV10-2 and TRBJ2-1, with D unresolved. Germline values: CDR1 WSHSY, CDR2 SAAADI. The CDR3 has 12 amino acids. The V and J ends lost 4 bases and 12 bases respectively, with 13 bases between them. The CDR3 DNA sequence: TGCGCCAGCAGTGGTTCTGGGGTAGCGCAGTTCTTC. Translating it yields CASSGSGVAQFF.

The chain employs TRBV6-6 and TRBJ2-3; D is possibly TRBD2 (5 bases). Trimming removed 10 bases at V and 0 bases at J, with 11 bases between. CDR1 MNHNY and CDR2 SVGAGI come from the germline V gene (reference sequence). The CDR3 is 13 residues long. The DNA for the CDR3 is TGTGCCATCCGGACTTCTAGCACAGATACGCAGTATTTT. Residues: CAIRTSSTDTQYF.

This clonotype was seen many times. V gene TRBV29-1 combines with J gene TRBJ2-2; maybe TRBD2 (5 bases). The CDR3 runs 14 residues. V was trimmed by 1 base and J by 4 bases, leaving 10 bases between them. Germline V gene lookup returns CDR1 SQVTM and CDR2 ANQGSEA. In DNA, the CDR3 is TGCAGCGTTGAAGGGGGAGCTAGCACCGGGGAGCTGTTTTTT. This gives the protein CSVEGGASTGELFF.

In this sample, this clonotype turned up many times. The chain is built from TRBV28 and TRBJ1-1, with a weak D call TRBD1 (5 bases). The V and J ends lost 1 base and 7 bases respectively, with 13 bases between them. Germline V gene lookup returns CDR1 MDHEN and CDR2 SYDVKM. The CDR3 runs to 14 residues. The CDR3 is CASSLLSRVGEAFF. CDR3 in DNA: TGTGCCAGCAGTTTATTGAGCAGGGTTGGTGAAGCTTTCTTT. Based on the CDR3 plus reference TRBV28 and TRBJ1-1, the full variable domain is DVKVTQSSRYLVKRTGEKVFLECVQDMDHENMFWYRQDPGLGLRLIYFSYDVKMKEKGDIPEGYSVSREKKERFSLILESASTNQTSMYLCASSLLSRVGEAFFGQGTRLTVV.

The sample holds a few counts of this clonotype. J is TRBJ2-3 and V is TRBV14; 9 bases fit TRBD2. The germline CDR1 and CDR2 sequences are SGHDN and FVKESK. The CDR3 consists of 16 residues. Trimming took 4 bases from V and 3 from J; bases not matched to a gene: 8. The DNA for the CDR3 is TGTGCCAGCAGCCCGAACCCGGGACTAGCAACAGATACGCAGTATTTT. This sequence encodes CASSPNPGLATDTQYF.

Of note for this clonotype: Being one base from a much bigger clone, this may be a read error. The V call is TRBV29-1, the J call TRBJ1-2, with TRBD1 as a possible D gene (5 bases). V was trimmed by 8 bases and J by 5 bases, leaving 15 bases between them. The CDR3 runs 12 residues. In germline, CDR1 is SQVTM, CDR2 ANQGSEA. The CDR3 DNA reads TGCAGCATCATTGACAGAATGTATGGCTACACCTTC. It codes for CSIIDRMYGYTF. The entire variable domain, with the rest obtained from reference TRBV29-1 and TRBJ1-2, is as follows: SAVISQKPSRDICQRGTSLTIQCQVDSQVTMMFWYRQQPGQSLTLIATANQGSEATYESGFVIDKFPISRPNLTFSTLTVSNMSPEDSSIYLCSIIDRMYGYTFGSGTRLTVV.

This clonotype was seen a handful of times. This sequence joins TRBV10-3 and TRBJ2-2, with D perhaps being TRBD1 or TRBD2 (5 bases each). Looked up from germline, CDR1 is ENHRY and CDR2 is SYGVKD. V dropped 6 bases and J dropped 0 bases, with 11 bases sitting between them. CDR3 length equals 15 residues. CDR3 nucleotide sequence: TGTGCCATCAGCCAAGAGGGGCCGAACACCGGGGAGCTGTTTTTT. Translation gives CAISQEGPNTGELFF.

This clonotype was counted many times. This chain's CDR3 is CASSLVGDEAFF. The DNA of the CDR3 is TGCGCCAGCAGCTTGGTGGGGGATGAAGCTTTCTTT. The chain employs TRBV5-1 and TRBJ1-1, with a tentative D call TRBD1 (5 bases). Germline V gene sequence: CDR1 SGHRS, CDR2 YFSETQ. The V and J ends lost 0 bases and 7 bases respectively, with 7 bases between them. The length of the CDR3 is 12 residues.

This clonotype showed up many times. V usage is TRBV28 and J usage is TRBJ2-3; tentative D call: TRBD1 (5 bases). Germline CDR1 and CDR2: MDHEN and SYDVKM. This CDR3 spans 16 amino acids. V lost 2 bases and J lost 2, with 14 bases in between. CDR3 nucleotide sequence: TGTGCCAGCAGTTTACAAACAGGAGCCATCACAGATACGCAGTATTTT. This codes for CASSLQTGAITDTQYF.